Each of the 2 T cell receptor beta chains below was sequenced from the same sample in a study of cytomegalovirus exposure and HLA in healthy donors (dated by TCRdb to the late 2010s). The library was built by means of the immunoSEQ multiplex PCR assay. For the multiplex PCR, a mixture combining 60 forward primers for TCR Vbeta segments and 13 reverse primers for TCR Jbeta segments was used. The table was pulled from immuneACCESS by TCRdb, which kept in-frame rearrangements only. Such tables lose some clones; where checked, under half of the loss comes from unresolved V genes, and the rest has no known cause. A total of under 75,000 clones appear in this sample, around 68% of them only once. Clones ranked in the top ten supply about a sixth of the sample. Specimen: PBMCs. Every receptor here comes from a man aged 40-55 years in good health and CMV-seropositive.

The V call is TRBV7-2, the J call TRBJ1-5, with a weak D call TRBD1 (6 bases). Trimming cost V 5 bases and J 5 bases, with 13 bases left between them. The CDR3 sequence is 14 residues long. CDR1 and CDR2 from the germline V gene are SGHTA and FQGNSA. In nucleotides, the CDR3 is TGTGCCAGCAGCAACTGGGACACGTATCAGCCCCAGCATTTT. Residues: CASSNWDTYQPQHF.

The chain recombines TRBV21-1 with TRBJ1-4; TRBD1 is taken as the D call from the table, unchecked against the DNA. TRBV21-1 counts as a pseudogene. The CDR3 sequence is 14 residues long. The chain's CDR3 is CASSKGHLNEKLFF. The CDR3 coding sequence is TGTGCCAGCAGCAAAGGACATCTTAATGAAAAACTGTTTTTT.